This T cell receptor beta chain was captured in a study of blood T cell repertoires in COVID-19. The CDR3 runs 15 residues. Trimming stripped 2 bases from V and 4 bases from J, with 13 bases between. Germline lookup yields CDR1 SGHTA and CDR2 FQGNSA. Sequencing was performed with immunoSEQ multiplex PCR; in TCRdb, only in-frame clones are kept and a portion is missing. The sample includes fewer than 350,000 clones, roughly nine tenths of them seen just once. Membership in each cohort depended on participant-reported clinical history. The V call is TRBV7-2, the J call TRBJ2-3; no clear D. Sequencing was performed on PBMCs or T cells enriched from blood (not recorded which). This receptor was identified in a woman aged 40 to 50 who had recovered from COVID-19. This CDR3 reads CASSLMALDADTQYF. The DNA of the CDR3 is TGTGCCAGCAGCTTAATGGCCCTAGATGCAGATACGCAGTATTTT.